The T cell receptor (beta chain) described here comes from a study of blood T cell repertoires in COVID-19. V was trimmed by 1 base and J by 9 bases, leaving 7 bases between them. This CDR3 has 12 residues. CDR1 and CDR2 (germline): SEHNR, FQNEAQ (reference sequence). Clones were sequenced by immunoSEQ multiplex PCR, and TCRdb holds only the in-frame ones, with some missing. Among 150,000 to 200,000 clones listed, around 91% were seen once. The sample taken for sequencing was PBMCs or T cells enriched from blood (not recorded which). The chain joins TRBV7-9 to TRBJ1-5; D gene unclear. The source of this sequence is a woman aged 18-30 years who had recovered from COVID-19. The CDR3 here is CASSLGSGPQHF. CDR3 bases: TGTGCCAGCAGCTTAGGGTCGGGGCCCCAGCATTTT.